This TCR beta chain was recovered during a study of shared clonotypes between healthy human individuals. For the study at large: A few men and two women, aged 18 to 49, were donors.

Terminally differentiated effector memory CD45RA+ cells were excluded by CCR7 positive selection of CD45RO-negative cells. J was trimmed by 4 bases and V by 2 bases; bases with no gene match: 3. This CDR3 is built from 15 residues. Germline CDR1 SGHDT, CDR2 YYEEEE. Study-wide findings and caveats: Donor scarcity curtailed the genetic and exposure-history diversity represented herein. Larger richness was generally estimated for naive than memory subsets.

Here immunoSEQ multiplex PCR was the method, and the copy in TCRdb shows in-frame clones only, minus some. The sample holds some 2 million clones; approximately 94% are singletons and the top ten take roughly 1%. Of note for this clone: The antigen is unknown.

Sample: naive CD8+ T cells sorted from blood. This TCR was recovered from a man aged 18 to 35 in good health. V is TRBV5-6 and J is TRBJ1-6; 7 nucleotides line up with TRBD1. Written as DNA, the CDR3 is TGTGCCAGCAGCTTCGGGACAGCTTATAATTCACCCCTCCACTTT. It translates to CASSFGTAYNSPLHF.